The present T cell receptor beta chain was sequenced within a study of cytomegalovirus exposure and HLA in healthy donors. Study-wide points: In an earlier analysis, most TCR beta V segments were productive about 87% or about 30% of the time. When a later analysis compared HLA-associated TCR beta chains with equally common others, the HLA-associated chains turned out to be more clonally expanded and to have lower generation probabilities. Certain indistinguishable V segments, among them TRBV6-2 and TRBV6-3, were excluded.

Germline assignment: CDR1 MDHEN and CDR2 SYDVKM. V shed 5 bases and J 7 bases; nucleotides not matched to a gene: 15. The CDR3 is 17 residues long. The primer mix had 60 Vbeta and 13 Jbeta primers. Repertoires were generated with immunoSEQ multiplex PCR, while TCRdb's copy carries only in-frame clones and drops some. Found here are 150,000 to 200,000 clones, about four fifths of them singletons; the top ten hold about 2.9%. As for this clone: Antigen specificity is unknown.

The sample taken for sequencing was PBMCs. The chain carries TRBV28 and TRBJ2-1; 9 bases fit TRBD1. The receptor was derived from a male donor in good health and CMV-seronegative. CDR3 amino acids: CASSAVQLTGGWNEQFF. In DNA, the CDR3 is TGTGCCAGCAGTGCCGTACAGTTGACAGGGGGGTGGAATGAGCAGTTCTTC.